Here is one T cell receptor beta chain with its context. Germline lookup yields CDR1 MDHEN and CDR2 SYDVKM. This CDR3 has 17 amino acids. Trimming cost V 2 bases and J 2 bases; bases outside gene matches: 9. This sample was taken from a study of shared clonotypes between healthy human individuals. Naive CD8 populations comprised CD45RO-negative cells positively selected for CCR7, excluding terminally differentiated effector memory CD45RA+ cells. Assay used: immunoSEQ multiplex PCR; TCRdb lists only in-frame clones, some missing. The sample comprises more than 2 million clones, roughly 95% of which are singletons, and approximately 1.2% rests with the top ten.

The TCR originated in a man between 18 and 29 years old in good health. The sample comprised naive CD8+ T cells sorted from blood. The chain joins TRBV28 to TRBJ2-1, with 7 positions matching TRBD2. CDR3 DNA: TGTGCCAGCAGTTTACGCCCTGGGAGGGCCCCCTACAATGAGCAGTTCTTC. It yields the protein CASSLRPGRAPYNEQFF.